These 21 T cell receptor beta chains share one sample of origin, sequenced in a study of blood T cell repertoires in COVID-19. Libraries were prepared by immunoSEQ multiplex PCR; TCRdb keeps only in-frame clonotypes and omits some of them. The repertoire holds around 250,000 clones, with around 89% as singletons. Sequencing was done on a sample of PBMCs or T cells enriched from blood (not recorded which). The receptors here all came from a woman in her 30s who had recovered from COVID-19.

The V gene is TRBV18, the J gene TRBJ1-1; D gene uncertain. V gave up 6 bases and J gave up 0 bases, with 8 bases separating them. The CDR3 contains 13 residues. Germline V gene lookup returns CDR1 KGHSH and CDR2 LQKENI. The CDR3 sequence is CASSGVLNTEAFF. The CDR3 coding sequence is TGTGCCAGCTCCGGGGTTTTGAACACTGAAGCTTTCTTT.

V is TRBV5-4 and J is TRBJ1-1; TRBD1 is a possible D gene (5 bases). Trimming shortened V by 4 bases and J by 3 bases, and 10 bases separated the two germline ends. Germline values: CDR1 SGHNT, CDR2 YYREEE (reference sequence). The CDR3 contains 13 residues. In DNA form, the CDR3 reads TGTGCCAGCAGCCCTGGGGGGGACACTGAAGCTTTCTTT. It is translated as CASSPGGDTEAFF.

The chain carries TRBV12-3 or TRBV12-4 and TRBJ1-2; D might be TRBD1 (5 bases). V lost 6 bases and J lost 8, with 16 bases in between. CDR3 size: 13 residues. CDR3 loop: CASSSAGGSGYTF. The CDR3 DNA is TGTGCCAGCAGCTCGGCTGGGGGGTCGGGCTACACCTTC.

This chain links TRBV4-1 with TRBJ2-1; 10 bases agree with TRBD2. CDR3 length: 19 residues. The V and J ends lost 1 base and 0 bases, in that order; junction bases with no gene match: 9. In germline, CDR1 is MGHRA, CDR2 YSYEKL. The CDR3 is CASSQGGLASLRSYNEQFF. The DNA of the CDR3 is TGCGCCAGCAGCCAAGGGGGACTAGCGAGCCTCCGCTCCTACAATGAGCAGTTCTTC.

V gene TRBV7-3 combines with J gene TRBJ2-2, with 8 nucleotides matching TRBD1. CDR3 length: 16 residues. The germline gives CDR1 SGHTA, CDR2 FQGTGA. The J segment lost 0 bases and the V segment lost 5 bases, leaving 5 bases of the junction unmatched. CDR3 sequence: CASSPQGAANTGELFF. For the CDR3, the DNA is TGTGCCAGCAGCCCTCAGGGGGCCGCGAACACCGGGGAGCTGTTTTTT.

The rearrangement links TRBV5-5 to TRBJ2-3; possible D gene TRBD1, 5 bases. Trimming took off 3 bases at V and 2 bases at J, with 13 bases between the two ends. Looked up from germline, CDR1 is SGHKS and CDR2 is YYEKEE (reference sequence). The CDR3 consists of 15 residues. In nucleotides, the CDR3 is TGTGCCAGCAGCTACCGGACATCCCTCACAGATACGCAGTATTTT. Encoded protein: CASSYRTSLTDTQYF.

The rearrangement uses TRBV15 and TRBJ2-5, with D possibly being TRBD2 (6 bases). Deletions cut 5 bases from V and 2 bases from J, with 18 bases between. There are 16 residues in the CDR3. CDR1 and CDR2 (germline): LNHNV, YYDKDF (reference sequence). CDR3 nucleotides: TGTGCCACCAGCGGGGGGACCAGGACCCGACAAGAGACCCAGTACTTC. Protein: CATSGGTRTRQETQYF.

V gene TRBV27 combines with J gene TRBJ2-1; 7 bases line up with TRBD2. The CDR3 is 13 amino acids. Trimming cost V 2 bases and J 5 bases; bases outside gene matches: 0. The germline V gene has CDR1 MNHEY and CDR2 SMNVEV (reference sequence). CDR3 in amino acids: CASSLGGDNEQFF. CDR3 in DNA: TGTGCCAGCAGTTTAGGGGGGGACAATGAGCAGTTCTTC.

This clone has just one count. The CDR3 DNA sequence: TGCGCCAGCAGCCTGCAGGGGGCGATAGACCTGTGGCGGGGGTACAATGAGCAGTTCTTC. As protein: CASSLQGAIDLWRGYNEQFF. This sequence joins TRBV5-1 and TRBJ2-1; TRBD1 might be the D (8 bases). CDR1 is SGHRS and CDR2 is YFSETQ in the germline V gene. The CDR3 length is 20 residues. Trimming removed 4 bases at V and 4 bases at J, with 30 bases between.

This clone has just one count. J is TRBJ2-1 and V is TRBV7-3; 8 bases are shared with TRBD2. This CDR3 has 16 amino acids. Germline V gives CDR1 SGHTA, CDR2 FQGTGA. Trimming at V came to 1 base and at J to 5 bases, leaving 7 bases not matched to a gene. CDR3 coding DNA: TGTGCCAGCAGCTTAAAGTATGAGCGGGGGAACAATGAGCAGTTCTTC. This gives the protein CASSLKYERGNNEQFF.

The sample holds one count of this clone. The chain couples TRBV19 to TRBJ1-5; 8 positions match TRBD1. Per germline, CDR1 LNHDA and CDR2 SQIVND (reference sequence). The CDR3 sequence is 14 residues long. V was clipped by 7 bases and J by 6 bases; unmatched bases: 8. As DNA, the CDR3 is TGTGCCAGTAATGGACAGGGCCCCCGTCAGCCCCAGCATTTT. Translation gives CASNGQGPRQPQHF.

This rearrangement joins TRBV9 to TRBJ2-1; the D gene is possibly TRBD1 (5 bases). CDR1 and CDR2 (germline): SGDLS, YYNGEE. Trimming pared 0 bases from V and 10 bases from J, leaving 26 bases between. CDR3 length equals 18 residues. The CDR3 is CASSVGWQGGSYNEEQFF. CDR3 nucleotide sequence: TGTGCCAGCAGCGTAGGTTGGCAGGGCGGATCCTACAATGAGGAGCAGTTCTTC.

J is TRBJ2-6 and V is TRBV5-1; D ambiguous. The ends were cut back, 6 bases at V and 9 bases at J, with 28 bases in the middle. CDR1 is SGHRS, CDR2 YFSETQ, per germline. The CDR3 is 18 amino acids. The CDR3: CASKGRWRVPGRVNVLTF. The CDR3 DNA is TGCGCCAGCAAAGGCCGGTGGCGTGTGCCAGGTCGCGTCAACGTCCTGACTTTC.

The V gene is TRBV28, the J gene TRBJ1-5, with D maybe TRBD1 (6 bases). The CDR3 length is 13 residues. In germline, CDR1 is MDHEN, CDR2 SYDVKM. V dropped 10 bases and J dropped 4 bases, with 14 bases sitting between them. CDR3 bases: TGTGCCACCCACACAGGGTTTAATCAGCCCCAGCATTTT. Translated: CATHTGFNQPQHF. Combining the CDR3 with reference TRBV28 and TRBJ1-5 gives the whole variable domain DVKVTQSSRYLVKRTGEKVFLECVQDMDHENMFWYRQDPGLGLRLIYFSYDVKMKEKGDIPEGYSVSREKKERFSLILESASTNQTSMYLCATHTGFNQPQHFGDGTRLSIL.

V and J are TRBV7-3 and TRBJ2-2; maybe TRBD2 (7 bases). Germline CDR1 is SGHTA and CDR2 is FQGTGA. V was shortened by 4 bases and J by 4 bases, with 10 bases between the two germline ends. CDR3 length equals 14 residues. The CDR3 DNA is TGTGCCAGCAGCTCGGGGGGCGGCACCGGGGAGCTGTTTTTT. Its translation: CASSSGGGTGELFF.

DNA for the CDR3: TGTGCCAGCAGCGTAGATTTAGGGGACACCTACGAGCAGTACTTC. It codes for CASSVDLGDTYEQYF. This chain joins TRBV9 and TRBJ2-7; D might be TRBD1 (6 bases). CDR3 length: 15 residues. The ends were cut back, 0 bases at V and 2 bases at J, with 12 bases in the middle. Germline V gene lookup returns CDR1 SGDLS and CDR2 YYNGEE.

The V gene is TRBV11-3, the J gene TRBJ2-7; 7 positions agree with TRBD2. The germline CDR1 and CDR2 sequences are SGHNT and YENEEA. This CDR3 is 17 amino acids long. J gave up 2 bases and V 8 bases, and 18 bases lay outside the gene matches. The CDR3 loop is CASRRYMTGLPTYEQYF. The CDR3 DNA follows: TGTGCCAGCCGCCGATACATGACGGGACTACCGACCTACGAGCAGTACTTC. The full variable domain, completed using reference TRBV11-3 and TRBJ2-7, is EAGVVQSPRYKIIEKKQPVAFWCNPISGHNTLYWYLQNLGQGPELLIRYENEEAVDDSQLPKDRFSAERLKGVDSTLKIQPAELGDSAVYLCASRRYMTGLPTYEQYFGPGTRLTVT.

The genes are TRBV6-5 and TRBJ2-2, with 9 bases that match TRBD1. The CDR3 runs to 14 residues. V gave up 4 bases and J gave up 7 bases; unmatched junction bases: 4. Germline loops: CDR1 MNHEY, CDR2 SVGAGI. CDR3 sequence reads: CASSWDRASGELFF. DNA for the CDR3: TGTGCCAGCAGTTGGGACAGGGCTAGCGGGGAGCTGTTTTTT.

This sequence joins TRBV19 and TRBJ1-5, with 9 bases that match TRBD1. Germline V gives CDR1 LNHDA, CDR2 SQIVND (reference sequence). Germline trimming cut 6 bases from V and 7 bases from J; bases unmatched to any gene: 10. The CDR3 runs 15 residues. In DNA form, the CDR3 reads TGTGCCAGTAGCGCCACAGGGGGCGGAGGGCAGCCCCAGCATTTT. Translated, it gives CASSATGGGGQPQHF.

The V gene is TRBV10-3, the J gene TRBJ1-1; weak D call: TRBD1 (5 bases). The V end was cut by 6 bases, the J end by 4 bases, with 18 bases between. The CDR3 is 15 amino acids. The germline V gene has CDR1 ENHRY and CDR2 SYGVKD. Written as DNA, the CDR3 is TGTGCCATCAGATCCTCAGTCGCGGGGGGCACTGAAGCTTTCTTT. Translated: CAIRSSVAGGTEAFF.

The CDR3 nucleotides read TGTGCCAGCAGCCCCTCCGGACAGGGCGGACAGCCCCAGCATTTT. This gives the protein CASSPSGQGGQPQHF. V and J are TRBV27 and TRBJ1-5; 8 bases are a match to TRBD1. With 6 bases clipped from V and 7 bases from J, the junction kept 11 bases outside the gene matches. The CDR3 length is 15 residues. From germline, CDR1 is MNHEY and CDR2 SMNVEV (reference sequence).